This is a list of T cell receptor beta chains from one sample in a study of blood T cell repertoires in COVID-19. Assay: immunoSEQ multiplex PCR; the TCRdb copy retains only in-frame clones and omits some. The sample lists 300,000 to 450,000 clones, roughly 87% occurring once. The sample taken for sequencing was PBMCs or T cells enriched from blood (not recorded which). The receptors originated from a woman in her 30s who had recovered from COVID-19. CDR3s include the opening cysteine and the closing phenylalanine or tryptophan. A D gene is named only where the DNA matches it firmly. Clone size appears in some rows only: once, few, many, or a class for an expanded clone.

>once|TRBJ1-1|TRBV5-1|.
TGCGCCAGCAGCTTTGCGGATAACACTGAAGCTTTCTTT
CASSFADNTEAFF
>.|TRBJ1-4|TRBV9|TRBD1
TGTGCCAGCAGCGAACAGGGGGCATTCGAAAAACTGTTTTTT
CASSEQGAFEKLFF
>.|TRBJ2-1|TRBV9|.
TGTGCCAGCAGCGTAGATACGCCGCGGAATGAGCAGTTCTTC
CASSVDTPRNEQFF
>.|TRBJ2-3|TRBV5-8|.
TGTGCCAGCAGCCTGCGGGCAGCGCGCACAGATACGCAGTATTTT
CASSLRAARTDTQYF
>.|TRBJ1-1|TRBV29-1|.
TGCAGCGTTTTTGGACCAGGGTTGAACACTGAAGCTTTCTTT
CSVFGPGLNTEAFF
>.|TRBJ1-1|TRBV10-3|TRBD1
TGTGCCATCAGTGAAGGGACAGGGGGCTCTTCCGACTTGAACACTGAAGCTTTCTTT
CAISEGTGGSSDLNTEAFF
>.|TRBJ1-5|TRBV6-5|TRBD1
TGTGCCAGCAAGGGACAGGCCTATAGCAATCAGCCCCAGCATTTT
CASKGQAYSNQPQHF
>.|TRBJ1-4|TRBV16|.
TGTGCCAGCAGCCAGCGGCCCCGTAACTCAGGGGCAGGTAATGAAAAACTGTTTTTT
CASSQRPRNSGAGNEKLFF
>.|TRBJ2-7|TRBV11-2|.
TGTGCCAGCAGCTTACGGGTGGAGGGGGCGAAAGTCTACGAGCAGTACTTC
CASSLRVEGAKVYEQYF
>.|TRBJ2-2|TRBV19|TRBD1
TGTGCCAGTAGTAAACGACAGGGGTTTTTTGCGATGAACACCGGGGAGCTGTTTTTT
CASSKRQGFFAMNTGELFF
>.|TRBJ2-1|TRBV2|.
TGTGCCAGCAGCGTCTACCTATCCTACAATGAGCAGTTCTTC
CASSVYLSYNEQFF
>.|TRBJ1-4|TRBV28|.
TGTGCCAGCAGTTTAACCGACAGCAGAACTAATGAAAAACTGTTTTTT
CASSLTDSRTNEKLFF
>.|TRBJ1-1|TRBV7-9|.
TGTGCCAGCAGCCGGGGAGTAAACACTGAAGCTTTCTTT
CASSRGVNTEAFF
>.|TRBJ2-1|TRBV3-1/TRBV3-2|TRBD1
TGTGCCAGCAGCCGAAACCTAGGACAGGGGCCCTACAATGAGCAGTTCTTC
CASSRNLGQGPYNEQFF
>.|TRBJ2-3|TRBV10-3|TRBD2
TGTGCCACCGGGACTAGCGGGGGTCAGGGCACAGATACGCAGTATTTT
CATGTSGGQGTDTQYF
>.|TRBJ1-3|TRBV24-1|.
TGTGCCACCAGTGATCCGCGGGGGGACACCATATATTTT
CATSDPRGDTIYF
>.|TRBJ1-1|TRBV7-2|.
TGTGCCAGCAGCTTACGGCAGGCCACTGAAGCTTTCTTT
CASSLRQATEAFF